This T cell receptor (beta chain) was recovered during a study of identical twins. TCRdb itself ran the 5' RACE reads through MiXCR, one entry per CDR3 protein. The sample has hundreds of thousands of distinct CDR3 sequences, approximately 22% seen once; the top ten hold 4% to 5.5%. The sample also formed part of further work on T cells expressing NK-cell markers. As that report states: It was sorted CD3+CD56+NKG2C+, CD3+CD56+NKG2C- and CD3+CD56-NKG2C+ T cells that supplied the TCR beta repertoires. In a few donors, dominant clonotypes made up roughly 28.3-65% of CD3+CD56-NKG2C+ cells.

The sequenced sample consisted of PBMCs. The TCR originated in a woman in her late teens or twenties in good health.

The CDR3 is CASSRSNSPLHF. CDR3 DNA sequence: TGTGCCAGCAGTCGTTCTAATTCACCCCTCCACTTT. This rearrangement joins TRBV12-3 or TRBV12-4 to TRBJ1-6; D gene unclear. The CDR3 runs to 12 residues. Trimming took 5 bases from V and 6 from J, leaving 5 bases between them.